Reported below is one T cell receptor beta chain. This clonotype came up many times. The antigen this receptor binds is unknown. No much larger clone is present one base from it, and per-base qualities are unavailable. The sample's time point label is to be understood as: newly diagnosed GD, antithyroid drugs for less than 3 months. RNA was extracted from PBMCs in TRIzol for both TCR sequencing and RNA sequencing. The diagnosis of Graves' disease followed American Thyroid Association guidelines. Patients for the study were recruited at an endocrinology department in Xi'an, China. Each patient gave roughly 8.4 milliliters of peripheral blood, collected in an EDTA anticoagulant tube. PBMCs were isolated by Ficoll Paque Plus density gradient separation without further T cell sorting. An Agilent 2100 Bioanalyzer and agarose gel were used to assess RNA quality, and a NanoDrop 2000 was used to measure RNA concentration.

The library was prepared using multiplex PCR. Reads for this sample came from an Illumina HiSeq 4000. CDR3 regions were amplified by Arm-PCR with iRepertoire HTBI primers to construct TCR beta libraries. Gel purification was performed on PCR products prior to sequencing. The original pipeline was this. Gene usage analysis of CDR3 amino acid clonotypes used the roughly 62 TRBV and 14 TRBJ segments found across samples. Filtered high-quality paired reads were merged into contigs using COPE and FqMerger. BLAST was used to align contigs to IMGT TRBV, TRBD and TRBJ reference genes, with CDR3 defined following IMGT. Clonotypes above 0.1% frequency were classified as highly expanded clones. Shannon entropy was used to measure repertoire diversity, and the Gini coefficient was used to measure V-J evenness. A clonotype found in more than one individual was treated as public. TCRdb trimmed public reads at Q25 via fastp, called clones via MiXCR and kept in-frame beta chains. CDR3 protein duplicates are merged, each entry listing the most common genes and DNA. Clone size and V and J calls follow TCRdb, not the original study. The sample includes around 250,000 distinct CDR3 sequences, with roughly 18% observed a single time. Clones ranked in the top ten supply 14% of the sample.

The CDR3 goes from the cysteine to the phenylalanine over 14 residues. The read is trimmed to its CDR3 DNA, 42 bases read in frame from base 1. The V and J ends are trimmed by 2 bases and 3 bases, leaving 10 bases between them. Taken from the germline V gene (reference sequence), the CDR1 and CDR2 loops are LNHNV and YYDKDF. The sample comes from a study of regulatory T cells in long-lasting Graves disease (dated by TCRdb to the early 2020s). In the study overall: In the newly diagnosed Graves' disease group, patients had been taking antithyroid drugs for less than 3 months. The study was registered as a clinical trial and conducted in China. A total of roughly 33 samples were covered by TCR sequencing, comprising around 13 persistent and around 20 newly diagnosed Graves' disease patients. This study used TCR sequencing and RNA sequencing of peripheral blood to compare persistent Graves' disease patients against newly diagnosed Graves' disease patients. Overall study results and their limits: Persistent disease showed preferential use of TRBV28, TRBJ1-2 and TRBJ2-5, whereas newly diagnosed disease favored TRBV20-1 and TRBJ2-1. The authors acknowledged the small sample size as a limitation that may reduce accuracy. Only peripheral blood was studied, because thyroid tissue, the primary lesion, was inaccessible. Persistent patients shared more public clonotypes among themselves (2,741) than newly diagnosed patients did (approximately 900). Sequencing and analysis were limited to the TCR beta chain. Lower TCR Shannon entropy and fewer highly expanded clones were observed in persistent Graves' disease patients than in newly diagnosed patients, which suggested clonal expansion.

These data were also reused for a study on T cells in Graves' hyperthyroidism and ophthalmopathy. Reported in the second study: Stable Graves' hyperthyroidism was defined as no progression to ophthalmopathy during 18 months of follow-up. Hyperthyroidism patients were newly diagnosed, with disease duration under 2 months, and aged 18 to 65 years. The study excluded patients with uncontrolled infections, other autoimmune diseases, pregnancy or lactation. Diagnoses were established on the basis of clinical symptoms, serum thyroxine and TRAb, thyroid ultrasound, and orbital computed tomography. For the first round of RT-PCR on the TCR CDR3, the HTBI primer set was used together with the Qiagen OneStep RT-PCR kit. Most expanded thyroid clonotypes (frequency above 0.001) were also found in blood, which suggests that blood repertoires may mirror thyroid immune responses. A 13 V-J signature model separated ophthalmopathy from stable hyperthyroidism, with around 90% sensitivity and 81.08% specificity in cross-validation and 80%/75% in testing. In validation, the model predicted progression to ophthalmopathy with just under 71% sensitivity and around 72% specificity, a median of about 6.7 months before onset. TCR V-J signatures able to tell the groups apart were searched for in a discovery cohort of 95 to 100 patients, of whom around 42 had Graves' ophthalmopathy and around 56 had stable Graves' hyperthyroidism. Prospective prediction of ophthalmopathy was tested in an independent validation cohort of about 19 hyperthyroidism patients and some 17 patients who later progressed to ophthalmopathy. The approximately 97 discovery patients were randomly divided into training and test sets at a 7:3 ratio. Thyroid tissue and blood T-cell repertoires from roughly 6 Graves' hyperthyroidism patients were also compared in the study. After blood sampling, hyperthyroidism patients were treated with methimazole at a starting dose of 30 mg daily, and ophthalmopathy patients were treated with high-dose intravenous methylprednisolone. Libraries were constructed in a second round of multiplex PCR, after which size selection and purification were carried out. Paired-end sequencing of the libraries was performed with 100 bp reads on an Illumina HiSeq2000. Raw data were processed with SOAPnuke, discarding reads with adapters, uncalled bases, mean Phred below 15, or no exact constant-primer or identifier match. COPE v1.2.5 was used to merge the high-quality paired reads, and each unique nucleotide sequence was defined as a clonotype. Clonotypes were aligned to IMGT TRBV, TRBD and TRBJ reference segments using MiTCR v1.1. Only V-J combinations with frequency above 0.0001, covering about 99% of repertoires, were analysed. A TCS score was defined as the ratio between F50 (clonal expansion) and ExV (chaos), using BLOSUM62-based TCRdist between CDR3 peptides within each V-J. Welch's t-statistics and random forest reduced roughly 540 V-J features to under 15, which were used in a naive Bayes classifier (R e1071). No statistical method was used to set the sample size in advance, and investigators knew the group allocation. According to the paper, TCR Vbeta CDR3 sequencing was carried out on approximately 140 peripheral blood samples, which came from approximately 43 ophthalmopathy, fewer than 80 hyperthyroidism and some 17 progressor patients.

This sequence was found in a woman aged 25-40 years with Graves disease. Donor details come from another sample of the same person, matched by shared clones. This chain joins TRBV15 to TRBJ1-2; the D gene identity is not certain. The specimen was peripheral blood mononuclear cells (PBMCs), collected at new diagnosis, from a patient treated with antithyroid drugs. The CDR3 amino acid sequence is: CATSRMNRDYGYTF. The DNA sequence follows: TGTGCCACCAGCAGAATGAATAGGGACTATGGCTACACCTTC.